One sample yielded the 25 T cell receptor beta chains listed below, sequenced in a study of T-cell reconstitution after alpha-beta-depleted transplantation in children. Unique molecular identifiers were built into the TCRbeta library. TCRdb fed the PCR reads into MiXCR, producing one record per CDR3 protein. The sample has 450,000 to 500,000 distinct CDR3 sequences, 12% seen once; the top ten hold around 6%. The specimen comprised PBMCs from the stem cell graft donor, sampled from the stem cell graft. These TCRs come from a human donor who donated a stem cell graft to a child with combined immunodeficiency.

This clonotype was counted ten times or more. The chain couples TRBV5-1 to TRBJ2-7; the D gene is possibly TRBD2 (7 bases). V was cut by 4 bases and J by 0 bases, with 11 bases left in between. The CDR3 has 14 residues. Per the germline V gene, CDR1 is SGHRS and CDR2 is YFSETQ. The CDR3 region has the DNA TGCGCCAGCAGCGCGGGGGCCCGCTCCTACGAGCAGTACTTC. Translating gives CASSAGARSYEQYF.

The table lists this clonotype with a few counts. As the CDR3 is not closed by the conserved phenylalanine or tryptophan, this likely results from a read error. This chain uses TRBV18 with TRBJ1-1, with D possibly being TRBD1 (6 bases). Germline V CDR1 and CDR2: KGHSH, LQKENI. V lost 5 bases and J 6 bases, leaving 16 bases between the germline ends. The CDR3 loop spans 14 amino acids. CDR3 sequence reads: CASSVQGPGAEAFL. The CDR3 DNA sequence: TGTGCCAGCTCAGTACAGGGCCCCGGCGCTGAAGCTTTCTTA.

This chain uses TRBV2 with TRBJ2-3; 11 positions agree with TRBD2. The trim removed 7 bases at V and 11 bases at J, leaving 11 bases unmatched. Looked up from germline, CDR1 is SNHLY and CDR2 is FYNNEI. The CDR3 runs to 14 residues. Here the CDR3 reads CASKVAGGQRGQYF. In nucleotides, the CDR3 is TGTGCCAGCAAGGTAGCGGGGGGGCAACGGGGGCAGTATTTT.

V is TRBV20-1 and J is TRBJ1-3; D is uncertain. Deletions cut 0 bases from V and 0 bases from J, with 9 bases between. Germline CDR1 DFQATT, CDR2 SNEGSKA (reference sequence). The CDR3 is 15 amino acids. The CDR3 here is CSARDWEHSGNTIYF. In DNA form, the CDR3 reads TGCAGTGCTAGAGATTGGGAGCACTCTGGAAACACCATATATTTT.

The chain couples TRBV4-3 to TRBJ1-6; D remains ambiguous. V dropped 0 bases and J dropped 6 bases, with 6 bases sitting between them. This CDR3 region has 14 residues. Germline lookup yields CDR1 LGHNA and CDR2 YSLEER. The CDR3 DNA follows: TGCGCCAGCAGCCAAGAACACACTAATTCACCCCTCCACTTT. Translation gives CASSQEHTNSPLHF.

This chain uses TRBV11-3 with TRBJ1-1; D perhaps matches TRBD1 (5 bases). Per the germline V gene, CDR1 is SGHNT and CDR2 is YENEEA. V lost 4 bases to trimming and J lost 5 bases, with 11 bases between them. CDR3 length equals 13 residues. The CDR3 DNA follows: TGTGCCAGCAGCTCATACAGGAGGACTGAAGCTTTCTTT. Translated, it gives CASSSYRRTEAFF.

This clonotype was seen a few times. The chain links TRBV12-3 or TRBV12-4 to TRBJ1-1; no reliable D call. The CDR3 sequence is 14 residues long. V lost 2 bases and J 1 base, leaving 8 bases between the germline ends. CDR3 protein: CASSLFKSNTEAFF. The CDR3 DNA follows: TGTGCCAGCAGTTTATTCAAATCGAACACTGAAGCTTTCTTT.

At least ten counts were recorded for this clonotype. The chain couples TRBV10-3 to TRBJ2-3; 11 bases match TRBD2. The V segment lost 5 bases and the J segment 3 bases; nucleotides outside the gene matches: 13. CDR3 size: 18 residues. The V gene's germline CDR1 is ENHRY and CDR2 SYGVKD. The CDR3 sequence is CAISNSGTSGSLTDTQYF. The CDR3 bases are TGTGCCATCAGTAACTCCGGGACTAGCGGCTCCCTTACAGATACGCAGTATTTT.

This clonotype was counted many times. The V gene is TRBV29-1, the J gene TRBJ2-1; D may match TRBD1 or TRBD2 (6 bases each). Per the germline V gene, CDR1 is SQVTM and CDR2 is ANQGSEA. V was clipped by 4 bases and J by 9 bases, with 16 bases between them. CDR3 length: 13 amino acids. The CDR3 nucleotides are TGCAGCGTTGGAACGGGGGCATACGTTGAGCAGTTCTTC. It translates to CSVGTGAYVEQFF.

The V call is TRBV3-1, the J call TRBJ2-3; D may be TRBD1 or TRBD2 (5 bases each). With 5 bases removed from V and 6 bases from J, the gap between germline ends came to 15 bases. Per germline, CDR1 LGHDT and CDR2 YNNKEL (reference sequence). The CDR3 spans 14 residues. The CDR3 here is CASSSVPGPDTQYF. CDR3 nucleotide sequence: TGTGCCAGCAGCTCAGTCCCGGGACCGGATACGCAGTATTTT.

The rearrangement links TRBV7-6 to TRBJ2-5, with TRBD2 matching over 9 bases. CDR1 is SGHVS, CDR2 FNYEAQ, per germline. V lost 5 bases and J lost 2; bases outside the gene matches: 6. The CDR3 is 15 amino acids. The CDR3 DNA reads as TGTGCCAGCAGCCTAAAGCGGGAGGATCAAGAGACCCAGTACTTC. Translation gives CASSLKREDQETQYF. The whole variable domain, filled in from reference TRBV7-6 and TRBJ2-5, reads GAGVSQSPRYKVTKRGQDVALRCDPISGHVSLYWYRQALGQGPEFLTYFNYEAQQDKSGLPNDRFSAERPEGSISTLTIQRTEQRDSAMYRCASSLKREDQETQYFGPGTRLLVL.

This clonotype occurred many times. The chain recombines TRBV20-1 with TRBJ2-3; D possibly corresponds to TRBD2 (5 bases). The germline V gene encodes CDR1 DFQATT and CDR2 SNEGSKA (reference sequence). The V end was cut by 2 bases, the J end by 4 bases, with 13 bases between. CDR3 length equals 14 residues. The CDR3 coding sequence is TGCAGTGCTAGATGGCATCCGAGGGCAGATACGCAGTATTTT. Translated: CSARWHPRADTQYF.

This clonotype was found many times. CDR3 DNA sequence: TGTGCCAGCAGTTTATCGGGAGCGGGTACCTACGAGCAGTACTTC. Its translation is CASSLSGAGTYEQYF. V gene TRBV27 combines with J gene TRBJ2-7; perhaps TRBD2 as D (6 bases). V dropped 0 bases and J dropped 2 bases, with 11 bases sitting between them. Germline CDR1 MNHEY, CDR2 SMNVEV (reference sequence). This CDR3 has 15 residues.

This clonotype appeared a few times. The chain uses TRBV7-2 and TRBJ2-7, with 7 bases that match TRBD1. The CDR3 is made up of 14 amino acids. The V segment lost 2 bases and the J segment 4 bases; nucleotides outside the gene matches: 5. CDR1 is SGHTA, CDR2 FQGNSA, per germline. CDR3 protein: CASSLQGGEYEQYF. CDR3 sequence (DNA): TGTGCCAGCAGCTTACAAGGGGGCGAGTACGAGCAGTACTTC. The entire variable domain, with the rest obtained from reference TRBV7-2 and TRBJ2-7, is as follows: GAGVSQSPSNKVTEKGKDVELRCDPISGHTALYWYRQSLGQGLEFLIYFQGNSAPDKSGLPSDRFSAERTGGSVSTLTIQRTQQEDSAVYLCASSLQGGEYEQYFGPGTRLTVT.

This clonotype was observed many times. The gene calls are TRBV12-3 or TRBV12-4 and TRBJ2-3; D remains unclear. The V and J ends lost 5 bases and 4 bases respectively, with 13 bases between them. The CDR3 loop spans 14 amino acids. CDR3 region: CASSPGRDPDTQYF. In DNA form, the CDR3 reads TGTGCCAGCAGTCCCGGACGCGACCCAGATACGCAGTATTTT.

The table lists this clonotype with many counts. The J gene is TRBJ2-1, the V gene TRBV12-3 or TRBV12-4, with a weak D call TRBD1 (6 bases). The CDR3 runs to 15 residues. With 5 bases removed from V and 5 bases from J, the gap between germline ends came to 16 bases. The CDR3 here is CASSLGARWDNEQFF. DNA for the CDR3: TGTGCCAGCAGTCTGGGGGCCCGGTGGGACAATGAGCAGTTCTTC.

This clonotype appeared many times. The chain links TRBV7-9 to TRBJ1-6, with no clear D. V was cut by 6 bases and J by 8 bases, with 5 bases left in between. This CDR3 has 11 residues. CDR1 and CDR2 from the germline V gene are SEHNR and FQNEAQ (reference sequence). CDR3 loop: CASSPDSPLHF. The DNA for the CDR3 is TGTGCCAGCAGTCCTGATTCACCCCTCCACTTT.

The chain links TRBV24-1 to TRBJ2-1; tentative D call: TRBD2 (6 bases). This CDR3 region has 14 residues. The V gene's germline CDR1 is KGHDR and CDR2 SFDVKD. Trimming shortened V by 6 bases and J by 0 bases, and 8 bases separated the two germline ends. CDR3 nucleotides: TGTGCCACCAGTCCAGCGGGCTCCTACAATGAGCAGTTCTTC. It encodes CATSPAGSYNEQFF.

This clonotype was picked up a small number of times. This chain joins TRBV10-3 and TRBJ2-5; 12 bases agree with TRBD2. Germline V gene lookup returns CDR1 ENHRY and CDR2 SYGVKD. The CDR3 is 14 residues long. The ends lost 4 bases at V and 3 bases at J; junction bases unmatched: 0. The CDR3 sequence is CAISASGGEETQYF. The DNA for the CDR3 is TGTGCCATCAGTGCTAGCGGGGGGGAAGAGACCCAGTACTTC.

This clonotype was seen at least ten times. The CDR3 bases are TGTGCCAGCAGCTTGGCTCGGGCGGGGGATACGCAGTATTTT. The encoded protein is CASSLARAGDTQYF. The V gene is TRBV7-2, the J gene TRBJ2-3; D is possibly TRBD2 (6 bases). The CDR3 covers 14 residues. Trimming shortened V by 3 bases and J by 6 bases, and 13 bases separated the two germline ends. Germline V lookup: CDR1 SGHTA, CDR2 FQGNSA.

This clonotype showed up many times. The V gene is TRBV10-3, the J gene TRBJ2-7; TRBD2 matches 9 bases. Germline lookup yields CDR1 ENHRY and CDR2 SYGVKD. Losses at the gene ends were 6 bases for V and 1 base for J; bases not matched to a gene: 7. The CDR3 length is 15 residues. In DNA, the CDR3 is TGTGCCATCAGCGCAACTAGCGGGTATTCCTACGAGCAGTACTTC. Its translation is CAISATSGYSYEQYF.

The chain recombines TRBV2 with TRBJ1-2, with a possible D match to TRBD1 (6 bases). This CDR3 comprises 14 residues. Deletions cut 1 base from V and 4 bases from J, with 10 bases between. Germline V gene sequence: CDR1 SNHLY, CDR2 FYNNEI. CDR3 region: CASSEEQGLYGYTF. CDR3 in DNA: TGTGCCAGCAGTGAAGAACAGGGACTCTATGGCTACACCTTC.

This clonotype showed up just a few times. This chain links TRBV12-3 or TRBV12-4 with TRBJ2-7, with 10 bases aligning to TRBD2. The CDR3 spans 15 residues. After removal of 4 bases from V and 1 base from J, the junction contained 4 bases not matched to a gene. CDR3 in amino acids: CASSYSGRLSYEQYF. The CDR3 DNA follows: TGTGCCAGCAGTTATAGCGGGAGGTTATCCTACGAGCAGTACTTC.

In this sample, this clonotype turned up many times. The V call is TRBV7-9, the J call TRBJ2-7; 7 bases map to TRBD2. CDR3 length: 15 amino acids. Trimming took 1 base from V and 0 from J; bases not matched to a gene: 3. The germline V gene has CDR1 SEHNR and CDR2 FQNEAQ (reference sequence). CDR3 bases: TGTGCCAGCAGCTTAGGTCTAGCGGCCTCCTACGAGCAGTACTTC. Translating it yields CASSLGLAASYEQYF.

This CDR3 reads CASSQEWREIAEAFF. CDR3 sequence (DNA): TGCGCCAGCAGCCAAGAATGGCGGGAGATTGCTGAAGCTTTCTTT. The chain joins TRBV4-1 to TRBJ1-1; D unclear. The CDR3 loop spans 15 amino acids. Trimming shortened V by 0 bases and J by 6 bases, and 14 bases separated the two germline ends. From germline, CDR1 is MGHRA and CDR2 YSYEKL.